A selection of T cell receptor beta chains follows, all from one sample in a study of T-cell memory formation after mild COVID-19. TCRdb re-called the 5' RACE reads through MiXCR, storing one row per CDR3 protein. The profile shows fewer than 140,000 distinct CDR3 sequences, around 15% of them singletons. Sequenced sample: PBMCs or a T cell subset sorted from them (not recorded which). These receptors were taken from an adult woman who had mild COVID-19 (a few samples of this study predate the infection). Cell type and time point are not known. Each CDR3 is given with its conserved first and last residue.

J gene,V gene,CDR3 protein
TRBJ1-1,TRBV5-1,CASSFLAGDMNTEAFF
TRBJ1-1,TRBV5-1,CASSLWQIENTEAFF
TRBJ1-3,TRBV9,CASSVGVNSGNTIYF
TRBJ2-5,TRBV14,CASSLQHWETQYF
TRBJ1-5,TRBV5-6,CASSLGGDSNQPQHF
TRBJ2-5,TRBV6-5,CASSYFDSWEETQYF
TRBJ1-1,TRBV9,CASSSNEGGLTEAFF
TRBJ1-1,TRBV12-3/TRBV12-4,CASSSGATEAFF
TRBJ2-1,TRBV3-1,CASSQDGRGLSYNEQFF
TRBJ2-2,TRBV6-5,CASRGAGTGELFF
TRBJ1-2,TRBV3-1,CASSQEEDRLNYGYTF
TRBJ2-2,TRBV9,CASSVGGGAGELFF
TRBJ2-7,TRBV7-6,CASSSTDRGSYEQYF
TRBJ1-1,TRBV4-1,CASSHDRGLDTEAFF
TRBJ2-7,TRBV5-1,CASSPGDPPSEQYF
TRBJ2-3,TRBV7-8,CASSLTDTQYF
TRBJ2-1,TRBV9,CASSVGGPNNEQFF
TRBJ1-2,TRBV19,CASADRGEGYTF
TRBJ1-2,TRBV30,CAWSGISYGYTF
TRBJ1-4,TRBV2,CAYSTNEKLFF
TRBJ2-7,TRBV27,CATGTGYGEQYF
TRBJ2-1,TRBV20-1,CSARDGLGLAGVEQFF
TRBJ2-3,TRBV15,CATSRDHWGDRADTQYF
TRBJ2-1,TRBV7-7,CASSLTGVPYNEQFF
TRBJ1-1,TRBV7-9,CASSSQDRENTEAFF
TRBJ2-7,TRBV4-1,CASSQEQGPSYEQYF
TRBJ2-1,TRBV7-2,CASSYQREGIGYNEQFF
TRBJ2-3,TRBV5-1,CASSPSASSTDTQYF
TRBJ2-1,TRBV2,CASRGHGENEQFF
TRBJ2-3,TRBV7-6,CASSLVRMRGVTDTQYF
TRBJ2-5,TRBV7-8,CASSQPGNQKETQYF
TRBJ1-4,TRBV12-3/TRBV12-4,CASSNDRENNEKLFF